The clone carrying this T cell receptor beta chain was picked up one time. Using immunoSEQ multiplex PCR, the repertoire was profiled, and TCRdb retains in-frame clones only, with some absent. The table includes approximately 140,000 clones, around nine tenths detected once. The sample is drawn from a study of blood T cell repertoires in COVID-19. The CDR3 has 17 amino acids. The germline CDR1 and CDR2 sequences are SGHTA and FQGNSA. The J segment lost 2 bases and the V segment lost 2 bases, leaving 8 bases of the junction unmatched. This TCR derives from a woman aged 40 to 55 with acute or convalescent COVID-19. The sequenced sample consisted of peripheral blood. V gene TRBV7-2 combines with J gene TRBJ2-2, with 7 positions matching TRBD2. In nucleotides, the CDR3 is TGTGCCAGCAGCTTACATGGTCTAGCGGATAACACCGGGGAGCTGTTTTTT. Translating it yields CASSLHGLADNTGELFF.